These 30 T cell receptor beta chains share one sample of origin, sequenced in a study of cytomegalovirus exposure and HLA in healthy donors. 60 Vbeta and 13 Jbeta primers were used in PCR. Sequencing was performed with immunoSEQ multiplex PCR; in TCRdb, only in-frame clones are kept and a portion is missing. Of 120,000 or so clones listed, about 83% are singletons. The specimen was PBMCs. The receptors were gathered from a man younger than 40 in good health and CMV-seronegative.

V and J are TRBV10-3 and TRBJ2-5; TRBD2 matches at 15 bases. This CDR3 region has 17 residues. CDR1 ENHRY and CDR2 SYGVKD come from the germline V gene. The trim removed 6 bases at V and 1 base at J, leaving 6 bases unmatched. CDR3 nucleotide sequence: TGTGCCATCAGCGGCCTGGGACTAGCGGGAGGCCAAGAGACCCAGTACTTC. Translating it yields CAISGLGLAGGQETQYF.

The V call is TRBV18, the J call TRBJ1-6, with 7 bases identical to TRBD1. CDR1 KGHSH and CDR2 LQKENI come from the germline V gene. After removal of 3 bases from V and 4 bases from J, the junction contained 0 bases not matched to a gene. The CDR3 spans 14 residues. The CDR3 DNA follows: TGTGCCAGCTCACCGGGACAGTATAATTCACCCCTCCACTTT. Its translation is CASSPGQYNSPLHF.

The rearrangement joins TRBV7-2 to TRBJ2-3; 11 positions match TRBD2. Germline assignment: CDR1 SGHTA and CDR2 FQGNSA. The CDR3 is made up of 16 amino acids. The junction had 5 bases not matched to a gene; V was cut back by 2 bases and J by 4 bases. The CDR3 DNA is TGTGCCAGCAGCTTACAGGCACTAGCGGGGGCAGATACGCAGTATTTT. Translation gives CASSLQALAGADTQYF. Full variable domain (remainder filled in from reference TRBV7-2 and TRBJ2-3): GAGVSQSPSNKVTEKGKDVELRCDPISGHTALYWYRQSLGQGLEFLIYFQGNSAPDKSGLPSDRFSAERTGGSVSTLTIQRTQQEDSAVYLCASSLQALAGADTQYFGPGTRLTVL.

Only a few counts were recorded for this clone. The CDR3: CAWSVRSFQDRGRETQYF. In nucleotides, the CDR3 is TGTGCCTGGAGTGTACGGTCTTTTCAGGACAGGGGGCGCGAGACCCAGTACTTC. V gene TRBV30 combines with J gene TRBJ2-5; 11 bases map to TRBD1. The V gene end was trimmed by 0 bases and the J gene end by 5 bases; junction bases not matched to a gene: 14. The germline V gene encodes CDR1 GTSNPN and CDR2 SVGIG (reference sequence). The length of the CDR3 is 18 residues.

This chain uses TRBV15 with TRBJ2-7; D may be TRBD1 (6 bases). The V end lost 0 bases, the J end lost 0 bases, and 9 bases lay between the germline ends. Germline-derived CDR1 and CDR2 are LNHNV and YYDKDF (reference sequence). This CDR3 spans 15 amino acids. The CDR3 loop reads CATSRDPDSSYEQYF. The CDR3 bases are TGTGCCACCAGCAGAGATCCGGACAGCTCCTACGAGCAGTACTTC.

The CDR3, as DNA: TGTGCCAGCAGCTTCCGAAGCGGGGGGGGGAACACCGGGGAGCTGTTTTTT. This gives the protein CASSFRSGGGNTGELFF. The gene calls are TRBV7-6 and TRBJ2-2; TRBD2 agrees at 10 bases. The germline CDR1 and CDR2 sequences are SGHVS and FNYEAQ. The CDR3 is 17 residues long. The J segment lost 1 base and the V segment lost 3 bases, leaving 5 bases of the junction unmatched. The whole variable domain, filled in from reference TRBV7-6 and TRBJ2-2, reads GAGVSQSPRYKVTKRGQDVALRCDPISGHVSLYWYRQALGQGPEFLTYFNYEAQQDKSGLPNDRFSAERPEGSISTLTIQRTEQRDSAMYRCASSFRSGGGNTGELFFGEGSRLTVL.

In this sample, this clone turned up a few times. The chain combines TRBV2 with TRBJ2-1; D might be TRBD1 (7 bases). CDR1 SNHLY and CDR2 FYNNEI come from the germline V gene. This CDR3 region has 13 residues. Trimming pared 8 bases from V and 8 bases from J, leaving 16 bases between. In DNA, the CDR3 is TGTGCCAGCTCGTTCAGGGGGGAGCATGAGCAGTTCTTC. Translation: CASSFRGEHEQFF.

The gene calls are TRBV7-2 and TRBJ1-3, with 7 nucleotides matching TRBD1. CDR1 SGHTA and CDR2 FQGNSA come from the germline V gene. The CDR3 loop spans 16 amino acids. V trimming: 2 bases; J trimming: 1 base; junction bases outside the gene matches: 5. CDR3 DNA sequence: TGTGCCAGCAGCTTAAGACAGGGCGGGTCTGGAAACACCATATATTTT. This codes for CASSLRQGGSGNTIYF. The entire variable domain, with the rest obtained from reference TRBV7-2 and TRBJ1-3, is as follows: GAGVSQSPSNKVTEKGKDVELRCDPISGHTALYWYRQSLGQGLEFLIYFQGNSAPDKSGLPSDRFSAERTGGSVSTLTIQRTQQEDSAVYLCASSLRQGGSGNTIYFGEGSWLTVV.

As for this clone: Different DNA sequences within this sample yield the same CDR3. The V and J genes are TRBV9 and TRBJ2-5; TRBD2 matches 7 bases. Germline trimming cut 0 bases from V and 5 bases from J; bases unmatched to any gene: 4. Germline values: CDR1 SGDLS, CDR2 YYNGEE. The CDR3 is 14 amino acids. CDR3: CASSVVPSGETQYF. CDR3 sequence (DNA): TGTGCCAGCAGCGTAGTTCCTAGCGGTGAGACCCAGTACTTC.

V gene TRBV5-1 combines with J gene TRBJ2-2, with 9 bases fitting TRBD1. In germline, CDR1 is SGHRS, CDR2 YFSETQ. The length of the CDR3 is 14 residues. J gave up 7 bases and V 3 bases, and 4 bases lay outside the gene matches. CDR3 loop: CASSSDRGSGELFF. Here the CDR3 DNA reads TGCGCCAGCAGCTCCGACAGGGGGAGCGGGGAGCTGTTTTTT.

The count of this clone is one. V gene TRBV7-2 combines with J gene TRBJ2-1; a weak D match, TRBD2 (5 bases). CDR1 is SGHTA and CDR2 is FQGNSA in the germline V gene. The V end was cut by 3 bases, the J end by 9 bases, with 12 bases between. CDR3 length: 13 amino acids. CDR3 amino acids: CASSLWERSEQFF. CDR3 sequence (DNA): TGTGCCAGCAGCTTGTGGGAGAGGAGTGAGCAGTTCTTC.

This chain joins TRBV9 and TRBJ2-1; TRBD2 is a possible D gene (5 bases). V lost 2 bases and J lost 5, with 14 bases in between. Germline V gene data show CDR1 as SGDLS and CDR2 as YYNGEE. The CDR3 totals 15 residues. Here the CDR3 reads CASSVPPGSDNEQFF. The CDR3, as DNA: TGTGCCAGCAGCGTCCCCCCGGGGAGTGACAATGAGCAGTTCTTC.

This clone was detected once. The V and J genes are TRBV28 and TRBJ2-1, with D perhaps TRBD2 (5 bases). Between the trimmed V and J ends, which lost 6 bases and 4 bases, there was a span of 7 bases. From germline, CDR1 is MDHEN and CDR2 SYDVKM. There are 12 residues in the CDR3. In DNA, the CDR3 is TGTGCCAGCAGCTGGACTTACAATGAGCAGTTCTTC. Translating it yields CASSWTYNEQFF.

This rearrangement joins TRBV9 to TRBJ1-2; weak D call: TRBD1 (6 bases). The CDR3 consists of 12 residues. The V gene lost 0 bases and the J gene lost 8 bases, with 8 bases spanning the gap. Germline CDR1 reads SGDLS; CDR2 reads YYNGEE. The CDR3 DNA follows: TGTGCCAGCAGCGTAGGGGGGGGCGGCTACACCTTC. Residues: CASSVGGGGYTF.

The chain uses TRBV7-6 and TRBJ2-7; TRBD2 matches at 8 bases. Trimming at V came to 5 bases and at J to 6 bases, leaving 0 bases not matched to a gene. This CDR3 comprises 11 residues. Germline V gives CDR1 SGHVS, CDR2 FNYEAQ. For the CDR3, the DNA is TGTGCCAGCAGCCGGGGGGGCGAGCAGTACTTC. Its translation is CASSRGGEQYF.

This rearrangement joins TRBV27 to TRBJ2-5, with D tentatively TRBD2 (6 bases). V dropped 4 bases and J dropped 1 base, with 13 bases sitting between them. CDR1 and CDR2 from the germline V gene are MNHEY and SMNVEV (reference sequence). CDR3 length equals 15 residues. For the CDR3, the DNA is TGTGCCAGCAGTTCAAAAGGGACTGCCCAAGAGACCCAGTACTTC. Protein sequence: CASSSKGTAQETQYF.

J is TRBJ2-7 and V is TRBV14; D not resolved. The CDR3 loop spans 15 amino acids. In germline, CDR1 is SGHDN, CDR2 FVKESK. The ends were cut back, 1 base at V and 0 bases at J, with 10 bases in the middle. In DNA, the CDR3 is TGTGCCAGCAGCCAAGTACGGAGAAGCTCCTACGAGCAGTACTTC. Translation gives CASSQVRRSSYEQYF.

The chain links TRBV5-6 to TRBJ1-5, with D unresolved. Per germline, CDR1 SGHDT and CDR2 YYEEEE. Trimming shortened V by 0 bases and J by 0 bases, and 7 bases separated the two germline ends. The CDR3 runs to 15 residues. The CDR3 sequence: CASSLVSSSNQPQHF. CDR3 bases: TGTGCCAGCAGCTTGGTCTCCAGTAGCAATCAGCCCCAGCATTTT.

This clone appeared once. The V and J genes are TRBV7-2 and TRBJ1-5, with TRBD1 identical over 9 bases. CDR3 length: 16 amino acids. V lost 4 bases, J lost 11 bases, and 15 bases stayed unmatched. Germline CDR1 is SGHTA and CDR2 is FQGNSA. CDR3 coding DNA: TGTGCCAGCAGCTCCGAGACAGGGGGGGTTGGAAGGACCCAGCATTTT. It yields the protein CASSSETGGVGRTQHF.

V is TRBV4-3 and J is TRBJ1-2, with 8 bases fitting TRBD1. CDR1 is LGHNA, CDR2 YSLEER, per germline. The CDR3 contains 15 residues. The junction had 8 bases not matched to a gene; V was cut back by 1 base and J by 7 bases. The CDR3 nucleotides are TGCGCCAGCAGCCAAGGGCGGCAGGGGGCGCTTGGCTACACCTTC. Its translation is CASSQGRQGALGYTF.

The chain recombines TRBV7-6 with TRBJ1-6; a possible D gene is TRBD1 (6 bases). CDR1 and CDR2 from the germline V gene are SGHVS and FNYEAQ. Trimming cost V 5 bases and J 7 bases, with 15 bases left between them. The CDR3 consists of 15 residues. The CDR3 bases are TGTGCCAGCAGCCCCGCCGGGACAACCAATTCACCCCTCCACTTT. Protein: CASSPAGTTNSPLHF.

V usage is TRBV7-9 and J usage is TRBJ2-1; D perhaps matches TRBD1 (6 bases). The CDR3 covers 14 residues. Per germline, CDR1 SEHNR and CDR2 FQNEAQ (reference sequence). Trimming took off 2 bases at V and 9 bases at J, with 14 bases between the two ends. In nucleotides, the CDR3 is TGTGCCAGCAGCTTACAGGGGCTGGGGGCTGAGCAGTTCTTC. This gives the protein CASSLQGLGAEQFF.

The rearrangement uses TRBV29-1 and TRBJ1-1, with 7 bases matching TRBD1. Germline CDR1 SQVTM, CDR2 ANQGSEA. The V and J ends lost 7 bases and 7 bases, in that order; junction bases with no gene match: 9. CDR3 size: 12 residues. In DNA, the CDR3 is TGCAGCGCCCGACAGGGTGACGGTGAAGCTTTCTTT. Its translation is CSARQGDGEAFF.

This clone was detected once. The chain couples TRBV25-1 to TRBJ2-7; TRBD2 aligns across 8 bases. The CDR3 loop spans 16 amino acids. Looked up from germline, CDR1 is MGHDK and CDR2 is SYGVNS. Trimming at V came to 1 base and at J to 3 bases, leaving 8 bases not matched to a gene. The CDR3 here is CASSEFGGAAGYEQYF. CDR3 DNA sequence: TGTGCCAGCAGTGAATTCGGGGGGGCAGCAGGCTACGAGCAGTACTTC.

V gene TRBV25-1 combines with J gene TRBJ2-4, with D possibly TRBD1 on 5 matching bases. Germline CDR1 MGHDK, CDR2 SYGVNS. V lost 8 bases to trimming and J lost 2 bases, with 13 bases between them. This CDR3 has 14 amino acids. CDR3 residues: CASSKGESKNIQYF. The CDR3 bases are TGTGCCAGCTCTAAAGGGGAATCCAAAAACATTCAGTACTTC.

The rearrangement links TRBV30 to TRBJ1-1, with no clear D. V was shortened by 3 bases and J by 4 bases, with 15 bases between the two germline ends. CDR1 and CDR2 (germline): GTSNPN, SVGIG (reference sequence). The CDR3 totals 14 residues. The chain's CDR3 is CAWRWWAAATEAFF. The DNA for the CDR3 is TGTGCCTGGAGATGGTGGGCAGCGGCCACTGAAGCTTTCTTT.

V is TRBV10-3 and J is TRBJ1-2, with a weak D call TRBD1 (6 bases). Germline V gene data show CDR1 as ENHRY and CDR2 as SYGVKD. The V end was cut by 4 bases, the J end by 7 bases, with 10 bases between. The CDR3 consists of 12 residues. CDR3 DNA sequence: TGTGCCATCAGTGTGGACAGCTTTGGCTACACCTTC. Protein product: CAISVDSFGYTF.

V usage is TRBV7-3 and J usage is TRBJ2-5; 7 bases agree with TRBD1. V was clipped by 2 bases and J by 5 bases; unmatched bases: 2. Germline-derived CDR1 and CDR2 are SGHTA and FQGTGA. There are 13 residues in the CDR3. The DNA of the CDR3 is TGTGCCAGCAGCTTAGGACAGGCGGAGACCCAGTACTTC. Its translation: CASSLGQAETQYF.

The chain couples TRBV18 to TRBJ1-4; D uncertain. Per germline, CDR1 KGHSH and CDR2 LQKENI. There are 14 residues in the CDR3. The V end lost 3 bases, the J end lost 5 bases, and 10 bases lay between the germline ends. The CDR3: CASSPSSLNEKLFF. Here the CDR3 DNA reads TGTGCCAGCTCACCTAGCTCCCTCAATGAAAAACTGTTTTTT.

This chain links TRBV28 with TRBJ1-4, with TRBD1 as a possible D gene (6 bases). From germline, CDR1 is MDHEN and CDR2 SYDVKM. Trimming took 2 bases from V and 8 from J, leaving 21 bases between them. The CDR3 is 17 amino acids. DNA for the CDR3: TGTGCCAGCAGTTTAGGTATAGGACAGCCGACTCCCGAAAAACTGTTTTTT. It encodes CASSLGIGQPTPEKLFF.